The rows below give T cell receptor beta chains drawn from one sample of a study of cytomegalovirus exposure and HLA in healthy donors. Sequencing was performed with immunoSEQ multiplex PCR; in TCRdb, only in-frame clones are kept and a portion is missing. The profile covers 60,000 to 70,000 clones, with 70% to 80% appearing a single time and around 6% taken by the ten largest. Sequenced material: PBMCs. Every receptor here comes from a man between 45 and 60 years old in good health and CMV-seronegative. Both conserved end residues are part of each CDR3. A D gene is named only where the DNA matches it firmly. Where a row states a size, it is once, few, many or the class of an expanded clone; other rows omit it.

once	-	TRBJ1-2	TRBV27	CASSLEGRGYTF	TGTGCCAGCAGTTTAGAGGGCCGTGGCTACACCTTC
-	TRBD2	TRBJ2-1	TRBV5-4	CASSSGLAGSYNEQFF	TGTGCCAGCAGCTCCGGACTAGCGGGTAGTTACAATGAGCAGTTCTTC
-	TRBD1	TRBJ1-2	TRBV10-3	CAIRNQGAGGYTF	TGTGCCATCAGAAATCAGGGGGCGGGTGGCTACACCTTC
-	TRBD1	TRBJ1-3	TRBV12-5	CASGPGTGGPGNTIYF	TGTGCTAGTGGACCTGGGACAGGGGGGCCTGGAAACACCATATATTTT
-	-	TRBJ1-4	TRBV19	CASSPGDGRKKLFF	TGTGCCAGTAGCCCAGGGGACGGACGTAAGAAACTGTTTTTT
few	-	TRBJ2-3	TRBV6-1	CASSEALQSTGHKDTQYF	TGTGCCAGCAGTGAAGCGCTCCAGTCTACAGGGCATAAAGATACGCAGTATTTT
-	-	TRBJ1-4	TRBV15	CATSRSFGGGEKLFF	TGTGCCACCAGCAGGTCATTTGGGGGGGGAGAAAAACTGTTTTTT
-	-	TRBJ1-1	TRBV30	CAWRNSGGNTEAFF	TGTGCCTGGAGAAACTCCGGGGGGAACACTGAAGCTTTCTTT
-	-	TRBJ2-2	TRBV27	CASKVSGYTGELFF	TGTGCCAGCAAGGTTTCGGGGTACACCGGGGAGCTGTTTTTT
-	-	TRBJ2-5	TRBV20-1	CSAPTRETQYF	TGCAGTGCTCCGACACGAGAGACCCAGTACTTC
-	TRBD2	TRBJ2-1	TRBV2	CASRGLAGVDEQFF	TGTGCCAGCAGAGGACTAGCGGGAGTCGATGAGCAGTTCTTC
-	-	TRBJ2-2	TRBV4-2	CASSQGGGGGGELFF	TGTGCCAGCAGCCAAGGGGGGGGCGGGGGCGGGGAGCTGTTTTTT
once	-	TRBJ1-2	TRBV5-5	CASSPILDLGVYGYTF	TGTGCCAGCAGCCCCATACTGGACCTCGGGGTCTATGGCTACACCTTC
-	TRBD1	TRBJ1-1	TRBV5-1	CASRSGTVNTEAFF	TGCGCCAGCAGATCAGGGACAGTGAACACTGAAGCTTTCTTT
-	TRBD1	TRBJ2-2	TRBV6-1	CASKGTGATGELFF	TGTGCCAGCAAAGGGACAGGGGCGACCGGGGAGCTGTTTTTT
-	TRBD1	TRBJ2-2	TRBV10-1	CASAWEGGNTGELFF	TGCGCCAGCGCCTGGGAAGGGGGCAACACCGGGGAGCTGTTTTTT
once	TRBD1	TRBJ1-1	TRBV6-5	CASSYRDRAEAFF	TGTGCCAGCAGTTATCGGGACAGGGCTGAAGCTTTCTTT
-	-	TRBJ1-6	TRBV7-9	CASSQSGLFTLHF	TGTGCCAGCAGCCAATCGGGTCTCTTCACCCTCCACTTT
-	-	TRBJ2-1	TRBV6-1	CASSLRSSYNEQFF	TGTGCCAGCAGCCTCCGGAGCTCCTACAATGAGCAGTTCTTC
medium-sized	-	TRBJ1-1	TRBV6-5	CASSYSWGDTEAFF	TGTGCCAGCAGTTACTCTTGGGGGGACACTGAAGCTTTCTTT
few	TRBD1	TRBJ1-4	TRBV9	CASSVRGQSATTGEKLFF	TGTGCCAGCAGCGTCCGGGGACAGTCAGCCACCACGGGTGAAAAACTGTTTTTT
-	-	TRBJ1-1	TRBV30	CAWSVRGGTEAFF	TGTGCCTGGAGTGTACGGGGGGGGACTGAAGCTTTCTTT
-	-	TRBJ1-2	TRBV5-1	CASSLGTTDGYTF	TGCGCCAGCAGCTTGGGGACTACCGATGGCTACACCTTC
-	TRBD1	TRBJ1-2	TRBV5-1	CASSGGQGLPSGGYTF	TGCGCCAGCAGCGGCGGACAGGGACTCCCCTCGGGTGGCTACACCTTC
-	-	TRBJ2-7	TRBV30	CAWNRQTYEQYF	TGTGCCTGGAACAGGCAAACCTACGAGCAGTACTTC
few	TRBD1	TRBJ1-2	TRBV6-1	CASSGDRGLGYTF	TGTGCCAGCAGTGGAGACAGGGGGCTGGGCTACACCTTC
once	-	TRBJ1-3	TRBV4-1	CASSQIVQGVTGNTIYF	TGCGCCAGCAGCCAAATTGTACAGGGAGTAACTGGAAACACCATATATTTT
-	-	TRBJ2-1	TRBV11-3	CASSSAGIQQFF	TGTGCCAGCAGCTCCGCAGGGATTCAGCAGTTCTTC
-	-	TRBJ2-1	TRBV27	CASSFGDEQFF	TGTGCCAGCAGTTTTGGAGATGAGCAGTTCTTC
-	-	TRBJ1-1	TRBV11-2	CASSAIGIRDTEAFF	TGTGCCAGCAGCGCAATCGGGATTAGAGACACTGAAGCTTTCTTT
-	-	TRBJ2-3	TRBV5-1	CASSLAGQSSTDTQYF	TGCGCCAGCAGCTTGGCAGGACAGTCCAGCACAGATACGCAGTATTTT
-	-	TRBJ2-3	TRBV6-5	CASSPLYTDTQYF	TGTGCCAGCAGCCCACTCTATACAGATACGCAGTATTTT
-	-	TRBJ2-3	TRBV29-1	CSVRQINTQYF	TGCAGCGTTAGACAGATTAATACGCAGTATTTT
-	-	TRBJ1-2	TRBV30	CAWSSGGKGGYTF	TGTGCCTGGAGTTCAGGAGGGAAAGGTGGCTACACCTTC
-	TRBD2	TRBJ2-5	TRBV7-9	CASKSGGFSNQETQYF	TGTGCCAGCAAGTCGGGGGGGTTTTCAAATCAAGAGACCCAGTACTTC
-	-	TRBJ2-1	TRBV11-3	CASSWLLRDSTNEQFF	TGTGCCAGCAGCTGGCTACTCCGGGACTCTACAAACGAGCAGTTCTTC
-	TRBD1	TRBJ1-1	TRBV5-1	CASSLQGGQTEAFF	TGCGCCAGCAGCTTACAGGGGGGGCAAACTGAAGCTTTCTTT
-	TRBD2	TRBJ2-7	TRBV7-2	CASSLDLTSGNRYEQYF	TGTGCCAGCAGCTTAGACCTGACTAGCGGGAATAGGTACGAGCAGTACTTC
-	TRBD1	TRBJ1-1	TRBV27	CASSRQGNTEAFF	TGTGCCAGCAGTCGACAGGGGAACACTGAAGCTTTCTTT
-	TRBD1	TRBJ1-2	TRBV11-2	CASSNRQGLGYGYTF	TGTGCCAGCAGCAACCGACAGGGCTTGGGCTATGGCTACACCTTC
-	-	TRBJ2-2	TRBV10-1	CASSESPVVGELFF	TGCGCCAGCAGTGAGTCCCCGGTAGTCGGGGAGCTGTTTTTT
few	-	TRBJ2-2	TRBV11-2	CASSLDRAAANTGELFF	TGTGCCAGCAGCTTAGATCGAGCTGCTGCGAACACCGGGGAGCTGTTTTTT
-	-	TRBJ1-5	TRBV19	CASSIPVGNQPQHF	TGTGCCAGTAGTATACCCGTAGGCAATCAGCCCCAGCATTTT
-	TRBD2	TRBJ2-1	TRBV19	CASSKYLAGVLNEQFF	TGTGCCAGTAGTAAGTACCTAGCGGGAGTCCTCAATGAGCAGTTCTTC
few	-	TRBJ1-4	TRBV5-4	CASSQGGAFNEKLFF	TGTGCCAGCAGCCAAGGGGGAGCCTTTAATGAAAAACTGTTTTTT
-	TRBD2	TRBJ2-5	TRBV7-2	CASSFQEREWVRETQYF	TGTGCCAGCAGCTTCCAAGAGCGGGAGTGGGTTCGGGAGACCCAGTACTTC